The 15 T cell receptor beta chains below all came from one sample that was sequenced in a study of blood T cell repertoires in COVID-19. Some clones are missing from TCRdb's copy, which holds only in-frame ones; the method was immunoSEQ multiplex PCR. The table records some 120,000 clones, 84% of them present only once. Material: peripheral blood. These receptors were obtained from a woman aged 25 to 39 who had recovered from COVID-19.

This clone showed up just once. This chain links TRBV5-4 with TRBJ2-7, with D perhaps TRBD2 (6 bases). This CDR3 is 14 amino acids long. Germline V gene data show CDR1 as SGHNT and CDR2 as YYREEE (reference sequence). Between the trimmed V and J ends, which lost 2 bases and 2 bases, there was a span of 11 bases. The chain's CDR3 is CASSFGGAAYEQYF. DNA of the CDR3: TGTGCCAGCAGCTTTGGCGGGGCGGCCTACGAGCAGTACTTC.

The CDR3 loop is CASRGGGRATGELFF. The CDR3 bases are TGTGCCAGCAGGGGCGGGGGCCGGGCCACCGGGGAGCTGTTTTTT. The chain uses TRBV2 and TRBJ2-2, with D perhaps TRBD2 (7 bases). Germline CDR1 and CDR2: SNHLY and FYNNEI. This CDR3 contains 15 residues. Trimming took 6 bases from V and 4 from J, leaving 15 bases between them.

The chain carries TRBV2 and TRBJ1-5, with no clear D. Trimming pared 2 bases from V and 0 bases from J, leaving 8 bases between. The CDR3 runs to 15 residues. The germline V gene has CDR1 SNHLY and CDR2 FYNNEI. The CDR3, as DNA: TGTGCCAGCAGTGAAACGGGGAATAGCAATCAGCCCCAGCATTTT. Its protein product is CASSETGNSNQPQHF.

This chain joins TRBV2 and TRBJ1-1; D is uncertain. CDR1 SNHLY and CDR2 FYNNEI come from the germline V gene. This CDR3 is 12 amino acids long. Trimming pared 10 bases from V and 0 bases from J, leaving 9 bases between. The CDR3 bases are TGTGCCACAGACGGGATGAACACTGAAGCTTTCTTT. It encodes CATDGMNTEAFF.

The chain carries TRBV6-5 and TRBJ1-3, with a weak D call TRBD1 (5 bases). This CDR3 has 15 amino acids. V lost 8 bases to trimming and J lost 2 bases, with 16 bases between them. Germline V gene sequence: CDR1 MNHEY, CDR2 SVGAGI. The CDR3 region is CASSRAGDPGNTIYF. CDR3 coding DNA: TGTGCCAGCTCCAGGGCAGGAGATCCTGGAAACACCATATATTTT.

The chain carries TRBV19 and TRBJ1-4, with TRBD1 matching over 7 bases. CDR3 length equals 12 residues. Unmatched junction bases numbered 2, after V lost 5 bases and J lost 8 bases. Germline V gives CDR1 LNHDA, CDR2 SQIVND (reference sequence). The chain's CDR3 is CASSPGGEKLFF. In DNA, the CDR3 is TGTGCCAGTAGTCCAGGGGGAGAAAAACTGTTTTTT.

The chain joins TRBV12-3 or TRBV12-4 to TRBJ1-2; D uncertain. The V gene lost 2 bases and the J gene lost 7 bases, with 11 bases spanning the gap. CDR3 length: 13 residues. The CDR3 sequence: CASSLFAVPGYTF. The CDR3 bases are TGTGCCAGCAGTTTATTCGCAGTCCCTGGCTACACCTTC.

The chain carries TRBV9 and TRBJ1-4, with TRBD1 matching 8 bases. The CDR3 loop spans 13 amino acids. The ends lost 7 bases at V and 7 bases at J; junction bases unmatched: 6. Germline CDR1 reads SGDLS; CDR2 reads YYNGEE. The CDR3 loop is CASAGQGGEKLFF. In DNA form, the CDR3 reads TGTGCCAGCGCCGGACAGGGTGGTGAAAAACTGTTTTTT.

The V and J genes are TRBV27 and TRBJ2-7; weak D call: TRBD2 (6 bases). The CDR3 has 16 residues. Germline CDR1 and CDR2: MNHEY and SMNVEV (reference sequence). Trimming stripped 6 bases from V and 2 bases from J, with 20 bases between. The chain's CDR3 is CASRGGGGGTAYEQYF. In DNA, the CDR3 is TGTGCCAGCAGGGGTGGAGGTGGGGGGACCGCCTACGAGCAGTACTTC.

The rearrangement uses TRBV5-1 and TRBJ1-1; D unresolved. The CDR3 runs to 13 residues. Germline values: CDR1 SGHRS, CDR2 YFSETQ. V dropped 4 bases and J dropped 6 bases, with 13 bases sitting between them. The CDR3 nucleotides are TGCGCCAGCAGCGCCGGGAATTTGGCTGAAGCTTTCTTT. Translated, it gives CASSAGNLAEAFF.

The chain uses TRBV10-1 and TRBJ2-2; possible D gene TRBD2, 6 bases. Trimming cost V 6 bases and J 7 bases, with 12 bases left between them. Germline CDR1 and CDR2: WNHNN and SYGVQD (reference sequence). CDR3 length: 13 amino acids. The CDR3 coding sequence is TGCGCCAGCAGCGGGAGCATGGTCGGGGAGCTGTTTTTT. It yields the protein CASSGSMVGELFF.

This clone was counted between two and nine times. Here the CDR3 DNA reads TGTGCCAGCAGTTTATGGGGGCTCTATGGCTACACCTTC. This codes for CASSLWGLYGYTF. The chain links TRBV12-3 or TRBV12-4 to TRBJ1-2; maybe TRBD1 (6 bases). CDR3 length: 13 amino acids. Trimming took off 2 bases at V and 4 bases at J, with 8 bases between the two ends.

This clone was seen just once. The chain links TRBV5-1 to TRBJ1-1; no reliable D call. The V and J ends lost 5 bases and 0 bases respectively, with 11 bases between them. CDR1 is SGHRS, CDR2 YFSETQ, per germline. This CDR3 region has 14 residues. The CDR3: CASSYEALNTEAFF. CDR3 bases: TGCGCCAGCAGTTACGAGGCCCTGAACACTGAAGCTTTCTTT.

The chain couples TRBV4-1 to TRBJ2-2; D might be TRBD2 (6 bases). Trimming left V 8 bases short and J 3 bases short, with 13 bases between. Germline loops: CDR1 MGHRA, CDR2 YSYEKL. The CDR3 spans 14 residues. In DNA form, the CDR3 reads TGCGCCAGCTCCCGCGGGGCGTACACCGGGGAGCTGTTTTTT. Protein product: CASSRGAYTGELFF.

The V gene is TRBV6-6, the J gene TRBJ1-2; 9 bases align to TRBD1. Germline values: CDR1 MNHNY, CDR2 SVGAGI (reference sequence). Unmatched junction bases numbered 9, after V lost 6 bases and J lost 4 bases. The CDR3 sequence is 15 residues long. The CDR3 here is CASSPQGQGSYGYTF. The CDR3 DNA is TGTGCCAGCAGCCCGCAGGGACAGGGCAGCTATGGCTACACCTTC.